Below are 29 T cell receptor beta chains sequenced from a single sample in a study of blood T cell repertoires in COVID-19. Sequencing was performed with immunoSEQ multiplex PCR; in TCRdb, only in-frame clones are kept and a portion is missing. This table has 300,000 to 400,000 clones, roughly 87% appearing once. The sequencing input was peripheral blood. The receptor source for this set is a man aged 25 to 40 with COVID-19, enrolled during active disease.

This chain connects TRBV28 to TRBJ2-2, with 14 positions matching TRBD2. With 5 bases clipped from V and 4 bases from J, the junction kept 6 bases outside the gene matches. This CDR3 contains 17 residues. In germline, CDR1 is MDHEN, CDR2 SYDVKM. The CDR3 spells CASSPSGLAGGTGELFF. The CDR3 coding sequence is TGTGCCAGCAGTCCCTCTGGACTAGCGGGAGGCACCGGGGAGCTGTTTTTT.

Turning to this clone: The sample has other DNA sequences that encode this CDR3 too. V usage is TRBV11-2 and J usage is TRBJ2-2; 7 bases fit TRBD2. The V gene's germline CDR1 is SGHAT and CDR2 FQNNGV. Trimming at V came to 0 bases and at J to 7 bases, leaving 2 bases not matched to a gene. The CDR3 loop spans 14 amino acids. The CDR3 region is CASSLDRGSGELFF. CDR3 nucleotides: TGTGCCAGCAGCTTAGATCGCGGGAGCGGGGAGCTGTTTTTT.

The gene calls are TRBV4-1 and TRBJ1-5, with a possible D match to TRBD1 (5 bases). This CDR3 is built from 15 residues. CDR1 and CDR2 from the germline V gene are MGHRA and YSYEKL. V was pared by 0 bases and J by 3 bases, with 9 bases between. The CDR3 DNA reads TGCGCCAGCAGCCAAGATCAGGGTTTCAATCAGCCCCAGCATTTT. Protein sequence: CASSQDQGFNQPQHF.

The count of this clone is one. V and J are TRBV29-1 and TRBJ2-3; possibly TRBD1 for D (6 bases). The germline gives CDR1 SQVTM, CDR2 ANQGSEA. Between the trimmed V and J ends, which lost 2 bases and 2 bases, there was a span of 32 bases. This CDR3 region has 21 residues. The CDR3, as DNA: TGCAGCGTTGAAAACCCCCCGGGTCTACAGGGTAACTACTTACTCACAGATACGCAGTATTTT. Translated, it gives CSVENPPGLQGNYLLTDTQYF.

The genes are TRBV2 and TRBJ1-1, with a possible D match to TRBD1 (5 bases). V shed 6 bases and J shed 1 base, with 12 bases lying between them. Germline V gives CDR1 SNHLY, CDR2 FYNNEI. The CDR3 covers 14 residues. This CDR3 reads CASSRAVGNTEAFF. CDR3 bases: TGTGCCAGCAGCAGGGCCGTGGGGAACACTGAAGCTTTCTTT.

The chain couples TRBV19 to TRBJ2-7; D possibly corresponds to TRBD1 (5 bases). Trimming left V 5 bases short and J 6 bases short, with 14 bases between. CDR1 is LNHDA and CDR2 is SQIVND in the germline V gene (reference sequence). The CDR3 totals 13 residues. The CDR3: CASSVAGMFEQYF. DNA for the CDR3: TGTGCCAGTAGTGTGGCAGGGATGTTCGAGCAGTACTTC.

This clone was seen a handful of times. This chain uses TRBV6-5 with TRBJ1-6; the match to TRBD1 covers 11 bases. Unmatched junction bases numbered 7, after V lost 4 bases and J lost 8 bases. CDR1 and CDR2 (germline): MNHEY, SVGAGI. The CDR3 extends over 16 amino acids. Written as DNA, the CDR3 is TGTGCCAGCAGTTCCCCGGGACAGGGGGTCGATTCACCCCTCCACTTT. Its protein product is CASSSPGQGVDSPLHF.

This clone was detected only a few times. The chain has TRBV7-8 and TRBJ2-7, with TRBD2 matching over 15 bases. The germline CDR1 and CDR2 sequences are SGHVS and FQNEAQ. Trimming took 1 base from V and 2 from J; bases not matched to a gene: 3. This CDR3 is 17 amino acids long. The CDR3 region has the DNA TGTGCCAGCAGCTTAGGCGGACTAGCGGGAGGGACCTACGAGCAGTACTTC. Its translation: CASSLGGLAGGTYEQYF.

The chain recombines TRBV28 with TRBJ2-7, with D perhaps matching TRBD2 (6 bases). CDR1 and CDR2 (germline): MDHEN, SYDVKM. There are 16 residues in the CDR3. Trimming stripped 5 bases from V and 0 bases from J, with 17 bases between. CDR3 sequence reads: CASSPMPGRDSYEQYF. The CDR3, as DNA: TGTGCCAGCAGTCCTATGCCGGGGCGGGACTCCTACGAGCAGTACTTC.

The gene calls are TRBV6-6 and TRBJ2-7; weak D call: TRBD1 (6 bases). The ends were cut back, 2 bases at V and 3 bases at J, with 14 bases in the middle. The CDR3 loop spans 15 amino acids. Germline CDR1 is MNHNY and CDR2 is SVGAGI (reference sequence). CDR3 DNA sequence: TGTGCCAGCAGTTACCTGCTGACAGGAGGCTACGAGCAGTACTTC. Amino acids: CASSYLLTGGYEQYF.

This clone was counted between two and nine times. The chain combines TRBV7-3 with TRBJ2-5; 9 bases fit TRBD2. The CDR3 runs to 16 residues. Germline loops: CDR1 SGHTA, CDR2 FQGTGA. J gave up 4 bases and V 0 bases, and 6 bases lay outside the gene matches. In DNA form, the CDR3 reads TGTGCCAGCAGCTTAACCGGGACTAGCACTAGAGAGACCCAGTACTTC. This gives the protein CASSLTGTSTRETQYF.

This clone was observed a few times. V is TRBV28 and J is TRBJ2-5, with D perhaps TRBD1 (6 bases). The germline gives CDR1 MDHEN, CDR2 SYDVKM. The length of the CDR3 is 13 residues. Trimming stripped 4 bases from V and 4 bases from J, with 10 bases between. CDR3 bases: TGTGCCAGCAGTTCCCAGGGGACAGAGACCCAGTACTTC. This sequence encodes CASSSQGTETQYF.

J is TRBJ2-7 and V is TRBV2; D is uncertain. CDR1 SNHLY and CDR2 FYNNEI come from the germline V gene. Between the trimmed V and J ends, which lost 4 bases and 4 bases, there was a span of 11 bases. CDR3 length equals 13 residues. The CDR3 region has the DNA TGTGCCAGCAGTGGAGACGCGGTTTACGAGCAGTACTTC. The encoded protein is CASSGDAVYEQYF.

The V call is TRBV10-3, the J call TRBJ1-2; the match to TRBD1 covers 10 bases. The CDR3 runs to 18 residues. The V gene end was trimmed by 2 bases and the J gene end by 0 bases; junction bases not matched to a gene: 9. Germline assignment: CDR1 ENHRY and CDR2 SYGVKD. Here the CDR3 reads CAISEAGTGVPPNYGYTF. The CDR3 coding sequence is TGTGCCATCAGTGAGGCAGGGACAGGGGTGCCTCCTAACTATGGCTACACCTTC.

This clone was observed a few times. The genes are TRBV7-6 and TRBJ2-7; a possible D gene is TRBD1 (6 bases). Trimming pared 1 base from V and 1 base from J, leaving 8 bases between. The CDR3 contains 14 residues. CDR1 is SGHVS and CDR2 is FNYEAQ in the germline V gene. The CDR3 nucleotides are TGTGCCAGCAGCTTAGGGGGGCGTTCCTACGAGCAGTACTTC. Translating it yields CASSLGGRSYEQYF.

The CDR3 spells CASSQDRDRAYEQYF. For the CDR3, the DNA is TGCGCCAGCAGCCAAGATAGGGACAGAGCCTACGAGCAGTACTTC. The chain has TRBV4-3 and TRBJ2-7; TRBD1 matches 7 bases. The germline V gene has CDR1 LGHNA and CDR2 YSLEER. The CDR3 is made up of 15 amino acids. V lost 0 bases and J lost 2; bases outside the gene matches: 4.

The chain combines TRBV18 with TRBJ2-3; 9 bases are a match to TRBD1. J lost 0 bases, V lost 3 bases, and 10 bases had no gene match. Germline CDR1 and CDR2: KGHSH and LQKENI. The CDR3 is made up of 18 amino acids. The CDR3 bases are TGTGCCAGCTCACCTTCGACAGGGGGGCTCCCTAGCACAGATACGCAGTATTTT. It is translated as CASSPSTGGLPSTDTQYF.

This clone was seen a few times. The chain uses TRBV7-9 and TRBJ2-5; no reliable D call. Germline values: CDR1 SEHNR, CDR2 FQNEAQ (reference sequence). The CDR3 has 14 residues. V was pared by 5 bases and J by 4 bases, with 14 bases between. The CDR3 sequence: CASSPSARGETQYF. As DNA, the CDR3 is TGTGCCAGCAGCCCGTCGGCGCGAGGAGAGACCCAGTACTTC.

The V call is TRBV7-6, the J call TRBJ2-7; 12 positions agree with TRBD2. In germline, CDR1 is SGHVS, CDR2 FNYEAQ. The CDR3 is made up of 18 amino acids. Losses at the gene ends were 5 bases for V and 0 bases for J; bases not matched to a gene: 11. This CDR3 is CASSPGLAGFHTSYEQYF. CDR3 in DNA: TGTGCCAGCAGCCCAGGACTAGCGGGGTTCCACACCTCCTACGAGCAGTACTTC.

The chain couples TRBV3-1 (or the pseudogene TRBV3-2) to TRBJ1-6, with no clear D. The CDR3 is made up of 13 amino acids. V was cut by 2 bases and J by 10 bases, with 9 bases left in between. Germline V gene data show CDR1 as LGHDT and CDR2 as YNNKEL (reference sequence). DNA of the CDR3: TGTGCCAGCAGCCAACGGGAGGCCTCACCCCTCCACTTT. It codes for CASSQREASPLHF.

Remarks on this clone: The junction does not match germline at one end; this may be a read error. V usage is TRBV29-1 and J usage is TRBJ1-2; D call uncertain. This CDR3 has 16 residues. Germline assignment: CDR1 SQVTM and CDR2 ANQGSEA. The CDR3 DNA reads TGCAGCGTCCTGAGTTGGGCCGTGACTACTAACTATGGCTACATCTTC. This gives the protein CSVLSWAVTTNYGYIF.

The gene calls are TRBV25-1 and TRBJ1-1, with 7 bases that match TRBD1. Germline CDR1 and CDR2: MGHDK and SYGVNS. CDR3 length: 14 amino acids. The J segment lost 9 bases and the V segment lost 0 bases, leaving 7 bases of the junction unmatched. In nucleotides, the CDR3 is TGTGCCAGCAGTGAATATATTCAGGGGGAGAAAGCTTTCTTT. Its translation is CASSEYIQGEKAFF.

The chain uses TRBV10-3 and TRBJ1-1; D might be TRBD1 (6 bases). Germline CDR1 ENHRY, CDR2 SYGVKD. CDR3 length: 15 residues. V lost 2 bases and J 2 bases, leaving 12 bases between the germline ends. Written as DNA, the CDR3 is TGTGCCATCAGTGAGCTTCCGGGACAAAACACTGAAGCTTTCTTT. It yields the protein CAISELPGQNTEAFF.

V is TRBV25-1 and J is TRBJ1-1; possible D gene TRBD1, 5 bases. The length of the CDR3 is 14 residues. Trimming removed 5 bases from V and 3 bases from J, with 13 bases in between. Germline CDR1 is MGHDK and CDR2 is SYGVNS. This CDR3 reads CASSRRGRDTEAFF. The CDR3 nucleotides are TGTGCCAGCAGTCGGCGGGGCAGAGACACTGAAGCTTTCTTT.

This rearrangement joins TRBV19 to TRBJ2-5; D remains unclear. CDR1 is LNHDA and CDR2 is SQIVND in the germline V gene (reference sequence). Trimming left V 0 bases short and J 1 base short, with 24 bases between. This CDR3 spans 20 amino acids. CDR3 nucleotides: TGTGCCAGTAGTATAGATGCAGTTTCTATTGACTCGCCGGGCCAAGAGACCCAGTACTTC. It is translated as CASSIDAVSIDSPGQETQYF.

The rearrangement joins TRBV19 to TRBJ1-3; a possible D gene is TRBD1 (5 bases). Germline V CDR1 and CDR2: LNHDA, SQIVND (reference sequence). Between the trimmed V and J ends, which lost 1 base and 4 bases, there was a span of 17 bases. CDR3 size: 17 residues. This CDR3 is CASSIAPWQGSGNTIYF. DNA of the CDR3: TGTGCCAGTAGTATAGCACCGTGGCAGGGATCCGGAAACACCATATATTTT.

The chain carries TRBV24-1 and TRBJ2-7; D possibly corresponds to TRBD2 (6 bases). The CDR3 is 13 amino acids. V lost 3 bases and J 6 bases, leaving 11 bases between the germline ends. Germline-derived CDR1 and CDR2 are KGHDR and SFDVKD. The CDR3 sequence is CATSDGGVAEQYF. In DNA, the CDR3 is TGTGCCACCAGTGATGGAGGGGTGGCCGAGCAGTACTTC.

This clone was seen at least ten times. The chain links TRBV2 to TRBJ2-7; tentative D call: TRBD2 (6 bases). Trimming stripped 6 bases from V and 6 bases from J, with 18 bases between. There are 14 residues in the CDR3. The germline CDR1 and CDR2 sequences are SNHLY and FYNNEI. The CDR3 sequence is CASSKNHRGGEQYF. CDR3 DNA sequence: TGTGCCAGCAGCAAGAACCATCGGGGAGGCGAGCAGTACTTC.

The chain links TRBV6-5 to TRBJ1-1; TRBD1 agrees at 7 bases. This CDR3 contains 14 residues. Losses at the gene ends were 2 bases for V and 4 bases for J; bases not matched to a gene: 4. Per the germline V gene, CDR1 is MNHEY and CDR2 is SVGAGI. The CDR3 here is CASSYRGRSTEAFF. The DNA of the CDR3 is TGTGCCAGCAGTTACAGGGGGCGCAGCACTGAAGCTTTCTTT.